These 19 T cell receptor beta chains share one sample of origin, sequenced in a study of blood T cell repertoires in COVID-19. Generated by immunoSEQ multiplex PCR, the TCRdb table keeps only in-frame clones and is missing some. The data hold under 350,000 clones, with 80% to 95% observed a single time. The sample comprised peripheral blood. These receptors all stem from a woman in her twenties or thirties with COVID-19, enrolled during active disease.

This clone was picked up one time. The CDR3 protein is CASSQDPGGMKEQFF. CDR3 sequence (DNA): TGTGCCAGCAGCCAAGATCCGGGCGGGATGAAAGAGCAGTTCTTC. The chain links TRBV4-2 to TRBJ2-1; D possibly corresponds to TRBD2 (6 bases). Germline V gene data show CDR1 as LGHNA and CDR2 as YNFKEQ. The V end was cut by 0 bases, the J end by 10 bases, with 16 bases between. CDR3 length equals 15 residues.

This chain joins TRBV29-1 and TRBJ2-5; 8 nucleotides line up with TRBD2. Losses at the gene ends were 6 bases for V and 5 bases for J; bases not matched to a gene: 11. This CDR3 region has 14 residues. The V gene's germline CDR1 is SQVTM and CDR2 ANQGSEA. The CDR3 sequence is CSVLPSGRGETQYF. Here the CDR3 DNA reads TGCAGCGTCCTCCCGAGCGGGAGAGGGGAGACCCAGTACTTC.

The V call is TRBV5-1, the J call TRBJ2-7; a weak D match, TRBD2 (7 bases). Germline values: CDR1 SGHRS, CDR2 YFSETQ. Trimming pared 7 bases from V and 7 bases from J, leaving 15 bases between. The CDR3 runs 12 residues. CDR3 in DNA: TGCGCCAGCCAGGGGAGGGGAAGGGAGCAGTACTTC. Amino acids: CASQGRGREQYF. Full variable domain (outside the CDR3, taken from reference TRBV5-1 and TRBJ2-7): KAGVTQTPRYLIKTRGQQVTLSCSPISGHRSVSWYQQTPGQGLQFLFEYFSETQRNKGNFPGRFSGRQFSNSRSEMNVSTLELGDSALYLCASQGRGREQYFGPGTRLTVT.

The chain couples TRBV7-2 to TRBJ1-5; unclear D gene. Germline-derived CDR1 and CDR2 are SGHTA and FQGNSA. The CDR3 runs to 13 residues. V lost 4 bases and J lost 10, with 14 bases in between. This CDR3 reads CASSSSFQLPQHF. CDR3 in DNA: TGTGCCAGCAGCTCATCCTTTCAACTCCCCCAGCATTTT.

The chain joins TRBV28 to TRBJ1-5; D might be TRBD1 (6 bases). V lost 3 bases and J 4 bases, leaving 13 bases between the germline ends. Germline-derived CDR1 and CDR2 are MDHEN and SYDVKM. CDR3 size: 15 residues. The DNA for the CDR3 is TGTGCCAGCAGTTTTATCGGACAGCTTAATCAGCCCCAGCATTTT. As protein: CASSFIGQLNQPQHF.

V usage is TRBV28 and J usage is TRBJ1-5; D gene unclear. The CDR3 has 15 amino acids. CDR1 and CDR2 from the germline V gene are MDHEN and SYDVKM. Trimming shortened V by 4 bases and J by 4 bases, and 14 bases separated the two germline ends. CDR3 sequence (DNA): TGTGCCAGCAGTTCGTTCCGGTCGGGTAATCAGCCCCAGCATTTT. It translates to CASSSFRSGNQPQHF.

In this sample, this clone turned up once. V is TRBV20-1 and J is TRBJ2-2; 10 bases agree with TRBD1. CDR1 DFQATT and CDR2 SNEGSKA come from the germline V gene (reference sequence). The CDR3 is 15 residues long. The J segment lost 5 bases and the V segment lost 3 bases, leaving 6 bases of the junction unmatched. The CDR3 DNA reads as TGCAGTGCTAGTCCGACAGGGGGCGGAACCGGGGAGCTGTTTTTT. This gives the protein CSASPTGGGTGELFF.

CDR3 coding DNA: TGTGCCAGCAGCCTGCTAGCGGGAGGGGTCAATGAGCAGTTCTTC. Protein product: CASSLLAGGVNEQFF. The chain joins TRBV7-9 to TRBJ2-1; 12 nucleotides line up with TRBD2. The CDR3 runs 15 residues. The V gene end was trimmed by 5 bases and the J gene end by 6 bases; junction bases not matched to a gene: 5. Germline V gene data show CDR1 as SEHNR and CDR2 as FQNEAQ (reference sequence).

The chain links TRBV28 to TRBJ2-1, with 7 positions matching TRBD2. The CDR3 runs 16 residues. CDR1 is MDHEN and CDR2 is SYDVKM in the germline V gene. V was pared by 8 bases and J by 0 bases, with 10 bases of the junction left unmatched. CDR3 in amino acids: CASPPSGRHSYNEQFF. In DNA, the CDR3 is TGTGCCAGCCCCCCTAGCGGTCGCCACTCCTACAATGAGCAGTTCTTC.

The table lists this clone with a few counts. The chain employs TRBV11-2 and TRBJ2-7; 13 nucleotides line up with TRBD2. V shed 3 bases and J 5 bases; nucleotides not matched to a gene: 13. The CDR3 consists of 18 residues. Germline loops: CDR1 SGHAT, CDR2 FQNNGV. DNA for the CDR3: TGTGCCAGCAGCTTCCTCGGACTAGCGGGAGTCCTTTTTAACGAGCAGTACTTC. Translation: CASSFLGLAGVLFNEQYF.

DNA of the CDR3: TGTGCCAGCAGTTACTCGACAGGAGTTGGTTCACCCCTCCACTTT. Translation gives CASSYSTGVGSPLHF. This chain joins TRBV6-6 and TRBJ1-6; tentatively, D is TRBD1 (6 bases). Germline V gives CDR1 MNHNY, CDR2 SVGAGI (reference sequence). Trimming stripped 0 bases from V and 9 bases from J, with 12 bases between. The CDR3 consists of 15 residues.

This sequence joins TRBV9 and TRBJ2-2; TRBD2 matches at 15 bases. Germline CDR1 is SGDLS and CDR2 is YYNGEE. J was trimmed by 5 bases and V by 3 bases; bases with no gene match: 5. The CDR3 consists of 17 residues. CDR3 sequence (DNA): TGTGCCAGCAGCGGGGGACTAGCGGGAGGCGGAACCGGGGAGCTGTTTTTT. Protein sequence: CASSGGLAGGGTGELFF.

This clone was seen only a few times. The chain combines TRBV7-3 with TRBJ2-3; D possibly corresponds to TRBD2 (7 bases). The CDR3 has 15 amino acids. The V gene lost 5 bases and the J gene lost 5 bases, with 17 bases spanning the gap. From germline, CDR1 is SGHTA and CDR2 FQGTGA. CDR3 loop: CASSRSGGGGDTQYF. As DNA, the CDR3 is TGTGCCAGCAGCCGATCGGGAGGAGGGGGAGATACGCAGTATTTT.

This chain links TRBV24-1 with TRBJ2-2; 13 bases line up with TRBD2. There are 17 residues in the CDR3. With 7 bases clipped from V and 6 bases from J, the junction kept 10 bases outside the gene matches. Germline CDR1 and CDR2: KGHDR and SFDVKD. The CDR3 protein is CATSSIGLAGEAGELFF. CDR3 coding DNA: TGTGCCACCAGCTCGATTGGACTAGCGGGAGAGGCCGGGGAGCTGTTTTTT.

The gene calls are TRBV4-3 and TRBJ1-2; D unclear. V gave up 0 bases and J gave up 4 bases, with 15 bases separating them. The germline V gene encodes CDR1 LGHNA and CDR2 YSLEER. The CDR3 length is 16 residues. The CDR3 is CASSQDLGGDSYGYTF. The DNA of the CDR3 is TGCGCCAGCAGCCAAGATCTGGGCGGGGATAGCTATGGCTACACCTTC.

V gene TRBV11-2 combines with J gene TRBJ1-2; D uncertain. The length of the CDR3 is 13 residues. The germline V gene encodes CDR1 SGHAT and CDR2 FQNNGV. Trimming took off 4 bases at V and 4 bases at J, with 10 bases between the two ends. CDR3 sequence reads: CASSSYLSYGYTF. DNA of the CDR3: TGTGCCAGCAGCTCTTACTTAAGCTATGGCTACACCTTC.

The V call is TRBV4-3, the J call TRBJ2-7, with a tentative D call TRBD2 (6 bases). The CDR3 has 16 residues. Germline V gene sequence: CDR1 LGHNA, CDR2 YSLEER. Deletions cut 0 bases from V and 3 bases from J, with 15 bases between. CDR3 sequence reads: CASSQDFPGVRYEQYF. The DNA for the CDR3 is TGCGCCAGCAGCCAAGATTTTCCGGGAGTTCGCTACGAGCAGTACTTC.

This sequence joins TRBV5-3 and TRBJ1-5; tentative D call: TRBD1 (5 bases). TRBV5-3 has ORF status, its function being uncertain. The CDR3 runs 15 residues. V gave up 0 bases and J gave up 3 bases, with 10 bases separating them. The CDR3 sequence is CARSLAQGPNQPQHF. Here the CDR3 DNA reads TGTGCCAGAAGCTTGGCCCAGGGCCCCAATCAGCCCCAGCATTTT.

The chain couples TRBV3-1 (or the pseudogene TRBV3-2) to TRBJ1-2, with 9 bases matching TRBD1. This CDR3 is built from 15 residues. Trimming at V came to 2 bases and at J to 3 bases, leaving 4 bases not matched to a gene. The germline V gene has CDR1 LGHDT and CDR2 YNNKEL (reference sequence). The CDR3 DNA reads TGTGCCAGCAGCCAAACCACAGGGGGCGACTATGGCTACACCTTC. Translated: CASSQTTGGDYGYTF.